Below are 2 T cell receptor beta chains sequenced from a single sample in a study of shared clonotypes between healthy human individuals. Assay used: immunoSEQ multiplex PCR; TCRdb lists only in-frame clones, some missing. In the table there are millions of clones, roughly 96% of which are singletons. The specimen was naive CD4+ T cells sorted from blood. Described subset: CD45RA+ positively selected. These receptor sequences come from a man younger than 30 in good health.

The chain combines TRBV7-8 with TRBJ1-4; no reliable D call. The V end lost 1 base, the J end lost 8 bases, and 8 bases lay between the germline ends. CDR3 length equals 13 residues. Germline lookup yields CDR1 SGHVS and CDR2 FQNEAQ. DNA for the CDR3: TGTGCCAGCAGCTTAGGTGCAGGCGAAAAACTGTTTTTT. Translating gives CASSLGAGEKLFF.

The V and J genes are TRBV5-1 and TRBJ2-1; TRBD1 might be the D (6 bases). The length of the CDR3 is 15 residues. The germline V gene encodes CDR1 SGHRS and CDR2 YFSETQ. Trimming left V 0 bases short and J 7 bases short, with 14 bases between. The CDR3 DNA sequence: TGCGCCAGCAGCTTGGACAGGGTCGAGGTAAATGAGCAGTTCTTC. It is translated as CASSLDRVEVNEQFF.